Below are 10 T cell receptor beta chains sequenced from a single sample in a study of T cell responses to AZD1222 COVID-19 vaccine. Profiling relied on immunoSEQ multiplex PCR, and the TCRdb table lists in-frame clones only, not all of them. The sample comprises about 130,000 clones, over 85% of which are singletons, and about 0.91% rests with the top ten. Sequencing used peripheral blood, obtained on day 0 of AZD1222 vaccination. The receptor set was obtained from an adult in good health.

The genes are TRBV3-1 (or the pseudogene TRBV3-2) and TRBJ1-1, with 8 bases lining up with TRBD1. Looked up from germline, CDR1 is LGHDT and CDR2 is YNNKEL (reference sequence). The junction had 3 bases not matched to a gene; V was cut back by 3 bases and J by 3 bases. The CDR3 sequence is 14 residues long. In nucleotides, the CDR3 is TGTGCCAGCAGCCAGACAGGGGCGGACACTGAAGCTTTCTTT. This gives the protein CASSQTGADTEAFF.

In nucleotides, the CDR3 is TGCGCCAGCAGCGGATCACAGGGGGCCAGGGGCTACACCTTC. This codes for CASSGSQGARGYTF. The chain combines TRBV5-1 with TRBJ1-2, with TRBD1 identical over 9 bases. Germline V gene sequence: CDR1 SGHRS, CDR2 YFSETQ. Trimming took 4 bases from V and 8 from J; bases not matched to a gene: 9. The CDR3 sequence is 14 residues long.

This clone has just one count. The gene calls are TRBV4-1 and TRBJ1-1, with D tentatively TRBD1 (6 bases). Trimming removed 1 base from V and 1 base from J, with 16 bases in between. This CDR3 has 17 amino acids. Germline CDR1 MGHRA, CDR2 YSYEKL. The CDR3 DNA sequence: TGCGCCAGCAGCCAAGGTGGGGGCCGAAGATGGAACACTGAAGCTTTCTTT. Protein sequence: CASSQGGGRRWNTEAFF.

The CDR3 coding sequence is TGTGCCAGCCGCCGGGACAGGGCAACCTACGAGCAGTACTTC. Residues: CASRRDRATYEQYF. The chain joins TRBV6-5 to TRBJ2-7; 9 positions match TRBD1. The V gene's germline CDR1 is MNHEY and CDR2 SVGAGI. J lost 2 bases, V lost 8 bases, and 7 bases had no gene match. There are 14 residues in the CDR3.

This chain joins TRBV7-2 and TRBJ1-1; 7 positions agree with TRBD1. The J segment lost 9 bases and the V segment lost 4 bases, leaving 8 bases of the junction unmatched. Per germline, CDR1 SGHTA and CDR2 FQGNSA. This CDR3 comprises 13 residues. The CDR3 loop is CASSSPGTEKAFF. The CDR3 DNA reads TGTGCCAGCAGCTCCCCCGGGACAGAAAAAGCTTTCTTT.

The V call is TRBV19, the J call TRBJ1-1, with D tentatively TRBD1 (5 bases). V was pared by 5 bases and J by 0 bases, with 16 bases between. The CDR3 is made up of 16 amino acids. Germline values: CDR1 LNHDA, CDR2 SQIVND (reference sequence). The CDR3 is CASSPQGLFMNTEAFF. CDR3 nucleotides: TGTGCCAGTAGTCCCCAGGGACTGTTCATGAACACTGAAGCTTTCTTT.

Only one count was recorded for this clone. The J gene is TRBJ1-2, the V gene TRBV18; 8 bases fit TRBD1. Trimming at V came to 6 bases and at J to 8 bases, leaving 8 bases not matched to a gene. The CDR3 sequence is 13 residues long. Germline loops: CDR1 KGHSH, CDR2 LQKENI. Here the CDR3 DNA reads TGTGCCAGCTCCGGGGCAGGGGGCAGCGGCTACACCTTC. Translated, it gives CASSGAGGSGYTF.

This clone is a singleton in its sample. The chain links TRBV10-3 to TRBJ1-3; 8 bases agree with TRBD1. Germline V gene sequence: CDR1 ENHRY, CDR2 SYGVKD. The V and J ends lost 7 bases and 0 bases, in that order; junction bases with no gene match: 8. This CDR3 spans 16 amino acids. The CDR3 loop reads CAINLGQGVSGNTIYF. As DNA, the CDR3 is TGTGCCATCAACCTCGGACAGGGAGTCTCTGGAAACACCATATATTTT.

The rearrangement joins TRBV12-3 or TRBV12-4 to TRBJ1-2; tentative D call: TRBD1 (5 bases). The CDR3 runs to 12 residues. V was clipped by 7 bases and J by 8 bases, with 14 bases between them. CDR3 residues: CASTSGGNGYTF. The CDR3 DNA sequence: TGTGCCAGCACCTCGGGGGGGAACGGCTACACCTTC.

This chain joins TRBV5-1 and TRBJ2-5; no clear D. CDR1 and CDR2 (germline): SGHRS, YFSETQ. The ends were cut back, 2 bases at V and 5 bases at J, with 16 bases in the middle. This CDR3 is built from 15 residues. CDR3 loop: CASSFAPRAEETQYF. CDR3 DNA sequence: TGCGCCAGCAGCTTCGCCCCACGCGCGGAGGAGACCCAGTACTTC.